The 13 T cell receptor beta chains below all came from one sample that was sequenced in a study of response to subunit inactivated influenza vaccine. Each CDR3 protein is one row after TCRdb ran MiXCR on the RT-PCR reads. The sample records 550,000 to 800,000 distinct CDR3 sequences, around 14% being singletons. The sample consisted of PBMCs from blood, taken 11 to 12 days after vaccination. The receptor source for this set is a man in his forties or fifties who received an inactivated influenza vaccine.

This clonotype appeared a few times. The gene calls are TRBV11-1 and TRBJ2-3; possible D gene TRBD2, 6 bases. This CDR3 has 15 residues. In germline, CDR1 is SGHAT, CDR2 FQDESV (reference sequence). V lost 5 bases and J lost 4, with 16 bases in between. Here the CDR3 reads CASSRPTSFPDTQYF. The DNA for the CDR3 is TGTGCCAGCAGCCGCCCCACTAGCTTCCCAGATACGCAGTATTTT.

The chain carries TRBV11-3 and TRBJ2-5, with 7 bases fitting TRBD2. CDR1 is SGHNT, CDR2 YENEEA, per germline. CDR3 length: 16 residues. V was clipped by 5 bases and J by 3 bases; unmatched bases: 12. CDR3 amino acids: CASSSGIYGKEETQYF. In DNA form, the CDR3 reads TGTGCCAGCAGCAGCGGGATTTATGGAAAGGAAGAGACCCAGTACTTC. Looking up the rest from reference TRBV11-3 and TRBJ2-5 gives the full variable domain: EAGVVQSPRYKIIEKKQPVAFWCNPISGHNTLYWYLQNLGQGPELLIRYENEEAVDDSQLPKDRFSAERLKGVDSTLKIQPAELGDSAVYLCASSSGIYGKEETQYFGPGTRLLVL.

This clonotype appeared many times. V usage is TRBV10-3 and J usage is TRBJ2-2, with 10 nucleotides matching TRBD2. With 11 bases clipped from V and 0 bases from J, the junction kept 9 bases outside the gene matches. CDR3 length equals 16 residues. CDR1 is ENHRY, CDR2 SYGVKD, per germline. CDR3 protein: CASGRLAGANTGELFF. The CDR3 DNA sequence: TGTGCCTCCGGAAGGCTAGCGGGGGCGAACACCGGGGAGCTGTTTTTT.

There are a few counts of this clonotype. This chain uses TRBV6-1 with TRBJ1-5, with TRBD1 matching over 8 bases. This CDR3 contains 14 residues. V lost 10 bases, J lost 7 bases, and 12 bases stayed unmatched. Looked up from germline, CDR1 is MNHNS and CDR2 is SASEGT. Here the CDR3 DNA reads TGTGCCACCGTGGCGCCAGGGGGCGGACAGCCCCAGCATTTT. It yields the protein CATVAPGGGQPQHF.

The sample holds many counts of this clonotype. The CDR3 loop is CASSSGQAQNTGELFF. Here the CDR3 DNA reads TGCGCCAGCAGCTCGGGACAGGCCCAGAACACCGGGGAGCTGTTTTTT. V is TRBV5-1 and J is TRBJ2-2; the match to TRBD1 covers 8 bases. The length of the CDR3 is 16 residues. V was pared by 3 bases and J by 1 base, with 5 bases of the junction left unmatched. In germline, CDR1 is SGHRS, CDR2 YFSETQ.

This clonotype was counted a few times. The chain couples TRBV6-5 to TRBJ2-3; 8 nucleotides line up with TRBD1. This CDR3 has 15 amino acids. V was pared by 4 bases and J by 0 bases, with 3 bases of the junction left unmatched. CDR1 and CDR2 from the germline V gene are MNHEY and SVGAGI. CDR3 DNA sequence: TGTGCCAGCAGTTCGGGACAGGTTAGCACAGATACGCAGTATTTT. This codes for CASSSGQVSTDTQYF.

This chain joins TRBV19 and TRBJ1-1; D might be TRBD1 (6 bases). Per the germline V gene, CDR1 is LNHDA and CDR2 is SQIVND (reference sequence). There are 14 residues in the CDR3. Trimming cost V 4 bases and J 1 base, with 10 bases left between them. CDR3 sequence (DNA): TGTGCCAGTAGTACCCCAGGGGCGAACACTGAAGCTTTCTTT. It is translated as CASSTPGANTEAFF.

This clonotype has just a few counts. This sequence joins TRBV12-3 or TRBV12-4 and TRBJ1-5; no reliable D call. The CDR3 has 14 residues. The V end lost 3 bases, the J end lost 1 base, and 7 bases lay between the germline ends. The DNA for the CDR3 is TGTGCCAGCAGTTTCACGGGGAGCAATCAGCCCCAGCATTTT. Amino acid sequence: CASSFTGSNQPQHF.

This clonotype was detected only a few times. This may be a read error, as it is one base from a much larger clone. The chain recombines TRBV20-1 with TRBJ2-1; 11 bases fit TRBD2. The CDR3 spans 16 residues. Germline assignment: CDR1 DFQATT and CDR2 SNEGSKA (reference sequence). The CDR3 loop is CCARAPGLAAYNEQFF. In DNA, the CDR3 is TGCTGTGCTAGAGCACCGGGACTAGCGGCCTACAATGAGCAGTTCTTC.

This clonotype has just a few counts. The chain combines TRBV6-2 or TRBV6-3 with TRBJ2-1; TRBD2 matches 9 bases. This CDR3 contains 16 residues. Germline CDR1 reads MNHEY; CDR2 reads SVGEGT. Trimming cost V 4 bases and J 6 bases; bases outside gene matches: 10. The CDR3 coding sequence is TGTGCCAGCAGTTTGATTAGCGGGAGTGTTAGCAATGAGCAGTTCTTC. Amino acids: CASSLISGSVSNEQFF.

This clonotype was counted between two and nine times. The CDR3 here is CASSRLRDRDYGYTF. In DNA, the CDR3 is TGTGCCAGCAGCCGCCTCCGGGACAGGGACTATGGCTACACCTTC. The gene calls are TRBV7-9 and TRBJ1-2, with 9 bases fitting TRBD1. This CDR3 spans 15 amino acids. After removal of 5 bases from V and 3 bases from J, the junction contained 7 bases not matched to a gene. The germline V gene has CDR1 SEHNR and CDR2 FQNEAQ (reference sequence).

There are many counts of this clonotype. The rearrangement uses TRBV5-1 and TRBJ2-1; the match to TRBD1 covers 7 bases. The germline V gene encodes CDR1 SGHRS and CDR2 YFSETQ. The junction had 10 bases not matched to a gene; V was cut back by 3 bases and J by 13 bases. The CDR3 contains 13 residues. The CDR3 reads CASSYDRVSTQFF. The CDR3 DNA reads TGCGCCAGCAGCTACGACAGGGTTTCGACTCAGTTCTTC.

The J gene is TRBJ1-3, the V gene TRBV6-2 or TRBV6-3; 7 bases are a match to TRBD1. The CDR3 consists of 15 residues. Germline assignment: CDR1 MNHEY and CDR2 SVGEGT. V gave up 5 bases and J gave up 1 base; unmatched junction bases: 5. The chain's CDR3 is CASSRDRASGNTIYF. The CDR3 DNA follows: TGTGCCAGCAGTCGAGACAGGGCATCTGGAAACACCATATATTTT.